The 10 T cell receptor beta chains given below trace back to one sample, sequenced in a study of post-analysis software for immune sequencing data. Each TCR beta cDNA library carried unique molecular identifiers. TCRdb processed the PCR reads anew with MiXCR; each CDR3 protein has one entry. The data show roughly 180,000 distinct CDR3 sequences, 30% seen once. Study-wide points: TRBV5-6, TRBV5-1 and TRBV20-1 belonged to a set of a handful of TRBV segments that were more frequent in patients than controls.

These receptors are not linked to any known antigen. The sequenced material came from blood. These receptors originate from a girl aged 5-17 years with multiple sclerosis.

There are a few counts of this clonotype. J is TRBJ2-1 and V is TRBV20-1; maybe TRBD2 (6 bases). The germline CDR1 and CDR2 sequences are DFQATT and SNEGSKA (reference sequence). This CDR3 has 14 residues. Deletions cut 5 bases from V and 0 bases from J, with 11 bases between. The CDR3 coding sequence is TGCAGTGCTTACCTCGGGAGCTCCTACAATGAGCAGTTCTTC. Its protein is CSAYLGSSYNEQFF.

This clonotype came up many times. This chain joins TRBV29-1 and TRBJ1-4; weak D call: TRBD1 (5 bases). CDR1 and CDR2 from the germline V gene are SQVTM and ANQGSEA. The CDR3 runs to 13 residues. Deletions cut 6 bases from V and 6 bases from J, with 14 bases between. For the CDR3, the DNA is TGCAGCGTGGGAGGTGGGGGGGATGAAAAACTGTTTTTT. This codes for CSVGGGGDEKLFF.

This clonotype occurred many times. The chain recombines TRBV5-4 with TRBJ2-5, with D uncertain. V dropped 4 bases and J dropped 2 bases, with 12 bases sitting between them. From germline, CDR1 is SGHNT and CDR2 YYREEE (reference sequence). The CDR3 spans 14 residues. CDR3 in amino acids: CASSPGGSQETQYF. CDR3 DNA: TGTGCCAGCAGCCCTGGTGGGTCGCAAGAGACCCAGTACTTC. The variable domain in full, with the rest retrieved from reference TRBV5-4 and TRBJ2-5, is ETGVTQSPTHLIKTRGQQVTLRCSSQSGHNTVSWYQQALGQGPQFIFQYYREEENGRGNFPPRFSGLQFPNYSSELNVNALELDDSALYLCASSPGGSQETQYFGPGTRLLVL.

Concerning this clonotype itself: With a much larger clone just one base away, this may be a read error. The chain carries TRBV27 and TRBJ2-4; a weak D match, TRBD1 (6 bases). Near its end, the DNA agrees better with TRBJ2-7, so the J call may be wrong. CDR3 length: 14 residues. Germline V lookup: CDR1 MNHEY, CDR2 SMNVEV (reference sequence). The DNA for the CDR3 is TGTGCCAGCAGTTTATCACGTGGGGGCCACGAGCAGTACTTC. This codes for CASSLSRGGHEQYF.

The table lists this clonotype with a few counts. This CDR3 is CASSRTSGSGDEQFF. The CDR3 nucleotides read TGCGCCAGCAGCCGGACTAGCGGGAGTGGGGATGAGCAGTTCTTC. This chain uses TRBV4-1 with TRBJ2-1; 13 nucleotides align to TRBD2. V trimming: 4 bases; J trimming: 8 bases; junction bases outside the gene matches: 5. CDR1 and CDR2 (germline): MGHRA, YSYEKL. The CDR3 is 15 amino acids.

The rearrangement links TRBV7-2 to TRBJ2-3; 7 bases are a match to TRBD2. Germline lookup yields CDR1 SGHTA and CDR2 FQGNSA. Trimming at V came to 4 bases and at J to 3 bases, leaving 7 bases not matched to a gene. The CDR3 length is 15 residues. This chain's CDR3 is CASSWGGRETDTQYF. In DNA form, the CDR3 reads TGTGCCAGCAGCTGGGGCGGGAGAGAAACAGATACGCAGTATTTT.

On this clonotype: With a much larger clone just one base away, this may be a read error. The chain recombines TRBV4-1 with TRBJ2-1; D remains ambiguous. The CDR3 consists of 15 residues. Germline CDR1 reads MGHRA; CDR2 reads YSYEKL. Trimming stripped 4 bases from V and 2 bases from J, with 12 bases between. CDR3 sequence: CASSRGPDPYNEQFF. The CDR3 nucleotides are TGCGCCAGCAGCCGAGGACCCGACCCCTACAATGAGCAGTTCTTC.

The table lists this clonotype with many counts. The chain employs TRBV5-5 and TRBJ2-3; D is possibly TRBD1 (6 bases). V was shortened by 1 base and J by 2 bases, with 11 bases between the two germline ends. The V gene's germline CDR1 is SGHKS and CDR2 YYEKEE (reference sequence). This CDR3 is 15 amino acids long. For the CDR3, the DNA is TGTGCCAGCAGCTTGACAGGGAACCCCACAGATACGCAGTATTTT. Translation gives CASSLTGNPTDTQYF.

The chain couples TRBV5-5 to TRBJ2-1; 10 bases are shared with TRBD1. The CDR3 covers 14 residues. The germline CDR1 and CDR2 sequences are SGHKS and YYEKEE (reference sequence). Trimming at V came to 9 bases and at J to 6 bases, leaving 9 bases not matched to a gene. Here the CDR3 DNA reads TGTGCCACCCGGAGGGGACAGGGGATCAATGAGCAGTTCTTC. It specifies CATRRGQGINEQFF.

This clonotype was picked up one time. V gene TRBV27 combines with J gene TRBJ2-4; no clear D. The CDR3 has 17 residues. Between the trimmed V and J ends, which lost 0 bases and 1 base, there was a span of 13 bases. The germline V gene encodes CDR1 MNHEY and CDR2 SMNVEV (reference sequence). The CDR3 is CASSLSSQSSAKNIQYF. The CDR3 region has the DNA TGTGCCAGCAGTTTATCGAGTCAGTCTTCCGCCAAAAACATTCAGTACTTC.